One and the same sample provided the 2 T cell receptor beta chains below, sequenced in a study of cytomegalovirus exposure and HLA in healthy donors. Data came from immunoSEQ multiplex PCR; TCRdb stores just in-frame clones and leaves some out. The sample lists 150,000 to 200,000 clones, less than 90% occurring once. Sequenced sample: PBMCs. The receptor set was obtained from a woman under 30 in good health and CMV-seronegative.

The chain has TRBV5-5 and TRBJ2-1, with 10 bases matching TRBD2. Germline V gives CDR1 SGHKS, CDR2 YYEKEE (reference sequence). This CDR3 region has 15 residues. With 5 bases clipped from V and 5 bases from J, the junction kept 7 bases outside the gene matches. The CDR3 nucleotides are TGTGCCAGCAGTTGGAGGCTAGCGGGAGACAATGAGCAGTTCTTC. Amino acids: CASSWRLAGDNEQFF. The whole variable domain, remainder taken from reference TRBV5-5 and TRBJ2-1, is DAGVTQSPTHLIKTRGQQVTLRCSPISGHKSVSWYQQVLGQGPQFIFQYYEKEERGRGNFPDRFSARQFPNYSSELNVNALLLGDSALYLCASSWRLAGDNEQFFGPGTRLTVL.

About this clone itself: Other DNA sequences in the same sample also yield this CDR3. The chain combines TRBV6-5 with TRBJ2-7, with 7 bases lining up with TRBD1. Germline V lookup: CDR1 MNHEY, CDR2 SVGAGI. V shed 2 bases and J 3 bases; nucleotides not matched to a gene: 7. This CDR3 comprises 15 residues. CDR3 nucleotide sequence: TGTGCCAGCAGTTACGGGGGACAGCCAAGCTACGAGCAGTACTTC. Protein product: CASSYGGQPSYEQYF.